This T cell receptor (beta chain) emerged from a study of T cells in localized non-small cell lung cancer. The germline V and J ends were trimmed by 3 bases and 0 bases, with 6 bases remaining between them. The germline V gene has CDR1 MNHEY and CDR2 SMNVEV (reference sequence). The CDR3 covers 13 residues. Of note for this clone: What it recognizes is unknown.

The assay was immunoSEQ multiplex PCR, and TCRdb's table has in-frame clones only and misses some. In the table there are about 24,000 clones, around 86% of which are singletons. Overall study findings and caveats: Among the top 100 tumor clones, a median approximately 60 appeared in adjacent lung.

The receptor's source is a man aged 35 to 69 with stage I squamous cell lung carcinoma. The input for sequencing was peripheral blood, taken before any cancer treatment. V is TRBV27 and J is TRBJ2-7; the D is unclear. For the CDR3, the DNA is TGTGCCAGCAGTTTGGGAATCTCCTACGAGCAGTACTTC. It codes for CASSLGISYEQYF.